Listed below are T cell receptor beta chains from one sample, sequenced in a study of control samples from healthy donors and cancer patients. The data were produced by immunoSEQ multiplex PCR, yet TCRdb's version contains in-frame clones alone and is incomplete. Altogether 75,000 or so clones are present, about nine tenths being singletons, with the ten largest covering less than 6.5%. The sequencing input was PBMCs. The receptors were sampled from a man aged 60-69 years with colorectal cancer. Both conserved end residues are part of each CDR3. Each record gives: V gene, clone size, J gene, D gene, CDR3 DNA, CDR3 protein. A D gene is named only where the DNA matches it firmly. Not all rows give a size; the values are once, few, many and, for expanded clones, a class.

V: TRBV7-2; size: .; J: TRBJ2-3; D: TRBD2; DNA: TGTGCCAGCAGCTTCGGGGGGGCAGCAGATACGCAGTATTTT; CDR3: CASSFGGAADTQYF
V: TRBV5-1; size: once; J: TRBJ1-1; D: .; DNA: TGCGCCAGCAGCTTGGGCCACGGGAACACTGAAGCTTTCTTT; CDR3: CASSLGHGNTEAFF
V: TRBV10-3; size: .; J: TRBJ2-4; D: .; DNA: TGTGTCATCAGTGAGATGGCAGGGGGGCAAAACATTCAGTACTTC; CDR3: CVISEMAGGQNIQYF
V: TRBV7-9; size: .; J: TRBJ1-4; D: TRBD1; DNA: TGTGCCAGCAGCTTCGGACAGGGGAATGAAAAACTGTTTTTT; CDR3: CASSFGQGNEKLFF
V: TRBV5-1; size: .; J: TRBJ1-1; D: TRBD1; DNA: TGCGCCAGCAGCCTCCAACCTACAGGGGGGAACACTGAAGCTTTCTTT; CDR3: CASSLQPTGGNTEAFF
V: TRBV11-3; size: .; J: TRBJ1-3; D: .; DNA: TGTGCCAGCAGCGCGGGGGTAGTCGTCACTAACTCTGGAAACACCATATATTTT; CDR3: CASSAGVVVTNSGNTIYF
V: TRBV28; size: .; J: TRBJ1-6; D: TRBD1; DNA: TGTGCCGCAGGGGGGGTTTCCTATAATTCACCCCTCCACTTT; CDR3: CAAGGVSYNSPLHF
V: TRBV15; size: .; J: TRBJ2-7; D: .; DNA: TGTGCCACCTCCCCACCAGGGGGGGACGAGCAGTACTTC; CDR3: CATSPPGGDEQYF
V: TRBV30; size: .; J: TRBJ2-6; D: .; DNA: TGTGCCTGGACCCCGGACCGATCTGGGGCCAACGTCCTGACTTTC; CDR3: CAWTPDRSGANVLTF
V: TRBV27; size: .; J: TRBJ1-3; D: TRBD1; DNA: TGTGCCAGCAGCCGCCTGGGACAGAACTCTGGAAACACCATATATTTT; CDR3: CASSRLGQNSGNTIYF
V: TRBV6-2/TRBV6-3; size: .; J: TRBJ1-5; D: TRBD1; DNA: TGTGCCAGCAGTCCGCACGCGACGACCGGGACAGGTGTGGGTCAGCCCCAGCATTTT; CDR3: CASSPHATTGTGVGQPQHF
V: TRBV6-2/TRBV6-3; size: .; J: TRBJ2-2; D: .; DNA: TGTGCCAGCAGTTGGGGGGGGGCTGGCGCCGGGGAGCTGTTTTTT; CDR3: CASSWGGAGAGELFF
V: TRBV7-6; size: .; J: TRBJ1-3; D: .; DNA: TGTGCCAGCAGCTTAGGAAACTCTGGAAACACCATATATTTT; CDR3: CASSLGNSGNTIYF
V: TRBV4-2; size: .; J: TRBJ2-3; D: .; DNA: TGTGCCAGCAGCCCACTCCCGGGCGGGGTCACAGATACGCAGTATTTT; CDR3: CASSPLPGGVTDTQYF
V: TRBV19; size: .; J: TRBJ1-3; D: TRBD1; DNA: TGTGCCAGTAGTACACCGGGACAGGGGAGAAACACCATATATTTT; CDR3: CASSTPGQGRNTIYF
V: TRBV27; size: .; J: TRBJ1-4; D: .; DNA: TGTGCCAGCAGTTTTTTCCCCGACCTGGGAGAAAAACTGTTTTTT; CDR3: CASSFFPDLGEKLFF
V: TRBV30; size: .; J: TRBJ1-3; D: .; DNA: TGTGCCTGGAGTTCCTCTGGAAACACCATATATTTT; CDR3: CAWSSSGNTIYF
V: TRBV3-1/TRBV3-2; size: .; J: TRBJ2-2; D: .; DNA: TGTGCCAGCGGCTCGGGGGTGGGCACCGGGGAGCTGTTTTTT; CDR3: CASGSGVGTGELFF
V: TRBV27; size: .; J: TRBJ1-3; D: .; DNA: TGTGCCAGCCGGGACCGACCGTCCTCTGGAAACACCATATATTTT; CDR3: CASRDRPSSGNTIYF
V: TRBV30; size: .; J: TRBJ2-4; D: .; DNA: TGTGCCTGGAGTGCCGGCCGCCCGAACATTCAGTACTTC; CDR3: CAWSAGRPNIQYF
V: TRBV7-9; size: .; J: TRBJ2-7; D: TRBD2; DNA: TGTGCCAGCAGCCTCAGGGAGGGCTACGAGCAGTACTTC; CDR3: CASSLREGYEQYF
V: TRBV28; size: .; J: TRBJ1-2; D: TRBD1; DNA: TGTGCCAGCAGTCTCAGTGCAGGGGGCGGAGTATTGAATGGCTACACCTTC; CDR3: CASSLSAGGGVLNGYTF
V: TRBV3-1/TRBV3-2; size: .; J: TRBJ1-2; D: .; DNA: TGTGCCAGCAGCCTCCTGAGGACGGGACGGGACTATGGCTACACCTTC; CDR3: CASSLLRTGRDYGYTF
V: TRBV3-1/TRBV3-2; size: .; J: TRBJ1-6; D: .; DNA: TGTGCCAGCAGCCAAGGACAGAATAATTCACCCCTCCACTTT; CDR3: CASSQGQNNSPLHF
V: TRBV2; size: .; J: TRBJ1-1; D: .; DNA: TGTGCCAGCACCGGGGGGGAGAACACTGAAGCTTTCTTT; CDR3: CASTGGENTEAFF
V: TRBV12-3/TRBV12-4; size: .; J: TRBJ2-7; D: .; DNA: TGTGCCAGCAGTTTTTTAGGTTACGAGCAGTACTTC; CDR3: CASSFLGYEQYF
V: TRBV7-9; size: .; J: TRBJ1-5; D: .; DNA: TGTGCCAGCAGCTTAGCTCCGGGGTGGCAGCCCCAGCATTTT; CDR3: CASSLAPGWQPQHF
V: TRBV11-2; size: .; J: TRBJ2-1; D: .; DNA: TGTGCCAGCAGCTTTAGTTTGCGAGTAGTAATCCATGAGCAGTTCTTC; CDR3: CASSFSLRVVIHEQFF
V: TRBV6-5; size: .; J: TRBJ1-5; D: .; DNA: TGTGCCAGCAGCAACCGGGACAACAATCAGCCCCAGCATTTT; CDR3: CASSNRDNNQPQHF
V: TRBV11-2; size: .; J: TRBJ1-2; D: TRBD1; DNA: TGTGCCAGCAGCTTTGGGACAGCGTATGGCTACACCTTC; CDR3: CASSFGTAYGYTF
V: TRBV15; size: .; J: TRBJ2-4; D: TRBD1; DNA: TGTGCCACCAGCAGAGATGGTACCGGGACAGGGGCCTCTCAGTACTTC; CDR3: CATSRDGTGTGASQYF
V: TRBV4-1; size: .; J: TRBJ2-7; D: .; DNA: TGCGCCAGCAGCAGAGTGGCGGTGAGCTCCTACGAGCAGTACTTC; CDR3: CASSRVAVSSYEQYF
V: TRBV7-3; size: .; J: TRBJ2-7; D: TRBD2; DNA: TGTGCCAGCAGCTTGGGAGCGGGGGGGGGTTACGAGCAGTACTTC; CDR3: CASSLGAGGGYEQYF